The next 8 T cell receptor beta chains were all read from a single sample in a study of cytomegalovirus exposure and HLA in healthy donors. Repertoires were generated with immunoSEQ multiplex PCR, while TCRdb's copy carries only in-frame clones and drops some. The repertoire includes 260,000 or so clones, more than 75% of them detected once, and around 0.9% sits in the top ten. Sequencing used PBMCs. These receptors were taken from a young woman in good health and CMV-seronegative.

This chain uses TRBV25-1 with TRBJ2-3, with 9 positions matching TRBD2. V was pared by 0 bases and J by 4 bases, with 5 bases of the junction left unmatched. This CDR3 is built from 16 residues. CDR1 MGHDK and CDR2 SYGVNS come from the germline V gene. The CDR3 loop is CASSEYSGSVSDTQYF. The DNA for the CDR3 is TGTGCCAGCAGTGAATATAGCGGGAGTGTATCAGATACGCAGTATTTT.

This chain joins TRBV29-1 and TRBJ2-5; TRBD2 might be the D (6 bases). Germline values: CDR1 SQVTM, CDR2 ANQGSEA. The CDR3 loop spans 14 amino acids. Between the trimmed V and J ends, which lost 3 bases and 2 bases, there was a span of 13 bases. Here the CDR3 reads CSVEKEGSQETQYF. CDR3 DNA: TGCAGCGTTGAGAAGGAGGGTAGTCAAGAGACCCAGTACTTC.

The chain couples TRBV12-5 to TRBJ1-2; unclear D gene. The ends were cut back, 6 bases at V and 3 bases at J, with 20 bases in the middle. Germline V gene lookup returns CDR1 LGHNT and CDR2 FRNRAP. The CDR3 covers 16 residues. CDR3 protein: CASGRLPREGDYGYTF. The DNA for the CDR3 is TGTGCTAGTGGCAGACTACCTAGGGAAGGAGACTATGGCTACACCTTC. Supplemented by reference TRBV12-5 and TRBJ1-2, the full variable domain reads DARVTQTPRHKVTEMGQEVTMRCQPILGHNTVFWYRQTMMQGLELLAYFRNRAPLDDSGMPKDRFSAEMPDATLATLKIQPSEPRDSAVYFCASGRLPREGDYGYTFGSGTRLTVV.

The rearrangement uses TRBV5-8 and TRBJ1-2, with 9 bases fitting TRBD1. There are 14 residues in the CDR3. Looked up from germline, CDR1 is SGHTS and CDR2 is YDEGEE. V lost 3 bases, J lost 6 bases, and 6 bases stayed unmatched. CDR3 loop: CASSSGQGTHGYTF. The CDR3 DNA reads TGTGCCAGCAGCTCGGGACAGGGAACTCATGGCTACACCTTC.

The rearrangement joins TRBV7-6 to TRBJ2-2, with 9 bases fitting TRBD2. This CDR3 has 18 residues. Germline CDR1 is SGHVS and CDR2 is FNYEAQ. The V and J ends lost 3 bases and 2 bases, in that order; junction bases with no gene match: 10. The CDR3, as DNA: TGTGCCAGCAGCTTCACAATAGCGGGAGAGCGTAACACCGGGGAGCTGTTTTTT. Amino acid sequence: CASSFTIAGERNTGELFF.

This chain links TRBV19 with TRBJ1-5; D not resolved. This CDR3 has 13 amino acids. Germline V gives CDR1 LNHDA, CDR2 SQIVND (reference sequence). The V end lost 2 bases, the J end lost 3 bases, and 5 bases lay between the germline ends. Here the CDR3 reads CASSIKPNQPQHF. In DNA, the CDR3 is TGTGCCAGTAGTATAAAGCCCAATCAGCCCCAGCATTTT.

This clone has more than one count but fewer than ten. V is TRBV5-4 and J is TRBJ1-2; D might be TRBD1 (6 bases). The CDR3 totals 14 residues. CDR1 and CDR2 (germline): SGHNT, YYREEE (reference sequence). Trimming took off 0 bases at V and 4 bases at J, with 10 bases between the two ends. The CDR3 loop is CASSLGTGSYGYTF. The CDR3 nucleotides read TGTGCCAGCAGCTTGGGAACAGGGAGCTATGGCTACACCTTC.

The rearrangement uses TRBV28 and TRBJ2-1; possible D gene TRBD2, 5 bases. Germline-derived CDR1 and CDR2 are MDHEN and SYDVKM. The CDR3 is 11 amino acids. Trimming removed 11 bases at V and 10 bases at J, with 15 bases between. The CDR3 region is CAGQRGAEQFF. Here the CDR3 DNA reads TGTGCCGGGCAACGGGGAGCCGAGCAGTTCTTC.